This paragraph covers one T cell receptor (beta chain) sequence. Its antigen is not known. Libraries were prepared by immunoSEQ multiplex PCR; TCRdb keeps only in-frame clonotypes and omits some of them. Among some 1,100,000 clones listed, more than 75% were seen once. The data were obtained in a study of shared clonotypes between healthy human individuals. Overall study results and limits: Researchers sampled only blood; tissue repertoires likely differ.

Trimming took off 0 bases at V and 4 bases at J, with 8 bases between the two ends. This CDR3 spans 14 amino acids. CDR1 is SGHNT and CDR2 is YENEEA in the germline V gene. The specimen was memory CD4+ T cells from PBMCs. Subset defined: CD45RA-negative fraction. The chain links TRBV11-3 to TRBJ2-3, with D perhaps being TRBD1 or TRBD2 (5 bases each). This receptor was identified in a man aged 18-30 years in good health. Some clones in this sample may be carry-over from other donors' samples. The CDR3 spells CASSLEGVADTQYF. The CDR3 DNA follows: TGTGCCAGCAGCTTAGAGGGGGTTGCAGATACGCAGTATTTT.